What follows describes a single T cell receptor beta chain. This record belongs to a study of blood T cell repertoires in COVID-19. Background on the study: There were acute and convalescent COVID-19 samples, and they came from the United States, Italy and Spain.

CDR1 and CDR2 from the germline V gene are SQVTM and ANQGSEA. The CDR3 has 12 amino acids. V trimming: 7 bases; J trimming: 4 bases; junction bases outside the gene matches: 6. Here immunoSEQ multiplex PCR was the method, and the copy in TCRdb shows in-frame clones only, minus some. The table records 55,000 to 85,000 clones, roughly 85% of them present only once. The specimen was peripheral blood. The TCR was taken from a human donor in a cohort sampled during active COVID-19. The J gene is TRBJ1-2, the V gene TRBV29-1, with 7 nucleotides matching TRBD1. CDR3 loop: CSAQGDSYGYTF. Here the CDR3 DNA reads TGCAGCGCCCAGGGGGATTCCTATGGCTACACCTTC. Full variable domain (rest looked up from reference TRBV29-1 and TRBJ1-2): SAVISQKPSRDICQRGTSLTIQCQVDSQVTMMFWYRQQPGQSLTLIATANQGSEATYESGFVIDKFPISRPNLTFSTLTVSNMSPEDSSIYLCSAQGDSYGYTFGSGTRLTVV.